This section outlines one TCR beta chain sequence together with its context. What this receptor recognizes is not known. No per-base quality is available; no much larger clone lies one base away. The data were taken from a study of blood T cells in healthy people across ages (dated by TCRdb to between 2014 and 2016). Regarding the research as a whole: In model experiments, roughly one uniquely barcoded TCR beta cDNA molecule per two T cells was captured by template switching. To track age-related changes in TCR beta repertoire diversity, the study relied on deep sequencing normalized with unique cDNA molecular identifiers. The donors were divided into four age groups: young (average around 15 years), middle-aged (about 39), aged (62) and long-lived (about 79). To avoid experimental bias, donors of different ages were randomly spread across the sequencing lanes. Two additional independent replicas of 1 million unique cDNA reads from the same blood draw were analyzed for two donors (one aged 18 to 29 and one aged 80 or older). Overall results and qualifications from the work: Observed TCR beta diversity per million T cells fell roughly linearly with age, and a significant reduction was already apparent by age approximately 40. The long-lived group showed more naive CD4+ T cells, fewer expanded clones and increased TCR diversity than the aged group, suggesting age selection. Estimates of total diversity from one million sequenced T cells were regarded as lower bounds and underestimates. The percentage of naive T cells measured by flow cytometry correlated strongly with observed TCR beta diversity. Because profiling used bulk unsorted PBMCs, naive and antigen-experienced compartments could not be compared conclusively. Because donor CMV infection status was unknown, age-related changes in expanded clonotypes were potentially confounded.

Systemically healthy Caucasian individuals from Russia, 39 in total and aged roughly 6 to 100 years, were included as donors. Each donor gave ten milliliters of peripheral blood, collected into EDTA-treated Vacutainer tubes. Ficoll-Paque density-gradient centrifugation was used to isolate PBMCs, with at least 7 million per sample. Trizol reagent was used to extract total RNA from PBMCs, with at least 5 micrograms per sample. For every donor, flow cytometry on a PBMC aliquot measured the percentage of naive CD45RAhigh/CD27high T cells. Library method: 5' RACE. The reads were generated on an Illumina HiSeq 2500. A second roughly 6 to 12 cycle PCR used a sample-barcoded 5' primer and a J-beta primer mix. A template-switch 5' adaptor carrying 12 random nucleotides introduced a unique molecular identifier onto each TCR beta cDNA molecule. At least 2.5 million CDR3-containing paired-end reads were obtained from each sample. The Mint cDNA synthesis kit, primed by a TRBC-specific oligonucleotide, was used to synthesize first-strand cDNA from all RNA. Following uracil-DNA glycosylase treatment, a first 18-cycle PCR with universal primers M1SS and BC2_uni_R was performed on all cDNA. Regarding the original processing steps: For normalization, 1 million high-quality reads, each with a distinct molecular identifier, were randomly selected from each sample. Reads sharing molecular identifiers were discarded rather than binned into consensus sequences. MiTCR, set to a Q25 quality threshold and the strictest error-elimination algorithm, was used for CDR3 identification, clonotype clustering and error correction. A nonparametric unseen species model with Euler transformation was used to estimate lower-bound total TCR beta diversity. TCRdb trimmed public reads at Q25 via fastp, called clones via MiXCR and kept in-frame beta chains. Duplicate CDR3 protein sequences are folded into a single record with the most common DNA and genes. These V and J calls are TCRdb output, not the study's own analysis. This sample lists 600,000 to 1,000,000 distinct CDR3 sequences; nearly 60% were detected once. Together, the top ten hold roughly 22% of the sample.

There are 16 amino acids in the CDR3, from cysteine to phenylalanine inclusive. The entry retains the CDR3 DNA only, 48 bases that are in frame from base 1. Sequences MNHEY (CDR1) and SVGAGI (CDR2) are obtained from the germline V gene. From V the trimming removes 6 bases and from J it removes 11 bases, while the gene matches leave 18 bases of the junction unaccounted for. The sequence is built from TRBV6-5 and TRBJ2-5; 10 bases in the middle match TRBD2. The sample comprised blood. The receptor comes from a man aged 25-45 years in good health. Read as DNA, the sequence is TGTGCCAGCAGCCTCACCCAAGCGGGAGGGGACAATGAGCAGTACTTC. It encodes CASSLTQAGGDNEQYF.